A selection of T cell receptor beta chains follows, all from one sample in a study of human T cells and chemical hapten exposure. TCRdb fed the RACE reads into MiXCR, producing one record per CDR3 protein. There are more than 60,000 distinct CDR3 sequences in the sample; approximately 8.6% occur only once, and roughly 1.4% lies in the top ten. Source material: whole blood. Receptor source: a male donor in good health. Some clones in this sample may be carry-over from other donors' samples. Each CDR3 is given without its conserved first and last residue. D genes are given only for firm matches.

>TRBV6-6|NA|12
ASSYSFITDTKY
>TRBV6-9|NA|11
ASSYYRVTEAF
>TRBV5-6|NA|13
ASSGPGGPNQPQH
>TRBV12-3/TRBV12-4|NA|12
ASSSLSGFQPQH
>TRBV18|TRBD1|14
ASSPSTGQGASGYT
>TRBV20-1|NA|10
SAKIGTAEQY
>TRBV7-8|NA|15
ASSLEGHTYSGNTIY
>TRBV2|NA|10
ASSGGAYEQY
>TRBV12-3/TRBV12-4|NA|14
ASSLGGGTSNQPQH
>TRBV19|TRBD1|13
ASSIVSGQGYEQY
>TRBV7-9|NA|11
ASSKGIQETQY
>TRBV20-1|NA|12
SASGQVAGNTIY
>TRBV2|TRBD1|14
ASSISQGAYTDTQY
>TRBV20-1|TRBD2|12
SATGLAETYEQY
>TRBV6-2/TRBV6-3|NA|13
ASSTLASSNTEAF
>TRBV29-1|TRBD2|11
SVEDEREYEQY
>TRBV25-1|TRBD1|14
ASSAPLGQGVYGYT
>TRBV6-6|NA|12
ASSGVQSNQPQH
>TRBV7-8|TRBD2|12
ASSPLAGGYEQY